This TCR beta chain was obtained from a study of metastatic and nonmetastatic thyroid tumors. Across the study: Across peripheral blood and tumor or nodule tissue samples taken from malignant and benign thyroid patients, the repertoires were compared with one another.

There were no patients who had received any treatment before thyroid surgery. This clone was recorded a few times. Trimming took 1 base from V and 1 from J, leaving 7 bases between them. The CDR3 is 13 amino acids. Germline V lookup: CDR1 GTSNPN, CDR2 SVGIG (reference sequence). In the authors' methods: The distant-metastasis classifier for papillary thyroid cancer was built from CDR3 differences across clinicopathological groups. Via MiXCR, TCRdb re-called the PCR reads. None of the V and J calls come from the authors' own analysis; TCRdb made them. The sample contains 43,000 or so clones, less than 5% of which appear only once.

This chain joins TRBV30 and TRBJ1-1; no definite D call. This TCR came from a female donor with papillary thyroid cancer or a benign thyroid nodule (not recorded which). Some clones in this sample may be carry-over from other donors' samples. The sequenced material came from blood. CDR3 protein: CAWSGTQNTEAFF. The CDR3 DNA sequence: TGTGCCTGGAGTGGTACACAGAACACTGAAGCTTTCTTT.